Shown below are 12 T cell receptor beta chains from a single sample sequenced in a study of T cells in Graves' hyperthyroidism and ophthalmopathy. The CDR3 regions of TCR beta were amplified from RNA transcripts. RT-PCR in the first round (using the HTBI primer set) targeted the TCR CDR3. Via MiXCR, TCRdb re-called the multiplex PCR reads, giving one row per CDR3 protein. The sample contains hundreds of thousands of distinct CDR3 sequences, 16% of which appear only once. The material sequenced was blood. Receptors originate from a woman between 40 and 55 years old with Graves' ophthalmopathy.

The J gene is TRBJ2-1, the V gene TRBV5-1; 11 bases match TRBD2. J lost 5 bases, V lost 4 bases, and 11 bases had no gene match. Germline V gives CDR1 SGHRS, CDR2 YFSETQ. The CDR3 totals 17 residues. CDR3 bases: TGCGCCAGCAGCCTTAGAATAGCGGGGGGGTACAACAATGAGCAGTTCTTC. Translating it yields CASSLRIAGGYNNEQFF.

V gene TRBV7-3 combines with J gene TRBJ1-2; 9 nucleotides match TRBD1. The ends lost 3 bases at V and 8 bases at J; junction bases unmatched: 13. Germline loops: CDR1 SGHTA, CDR2 FQGTGA. The CDR3 contains 16 residues. The CDR3: CASSLSRDREREGYTF. Here the CDR3 DNA reads TGTGCCAGCAGCTTGTCCCGGGACAGGGAACGTGAAGGCTACACCTTC.

Points on this clonotype: At one boundary the junction diverges from the germline segment, which might be a read error. CDR3 sequence (DNA): TGTGCCAGCACCTTAGGAAGCGGACAGGGACCCACTGAAGCTTTCTTT. Protein product: CASTLGSGQGPTEAFF. The chain employs TRBV11-2 and TRBJ1-1; TRBD1 agrees at 8 bases. The CDR3 runs to 16 residues. Germline CDR1 is SGHAT and CDR2 is FQNNGV.

The chain combines TRBV30 with TRBJ1-6; D unclear. The CDR3 is made up of 15 amino acids. V lost 4 bases and J lost 9, with 19 bases in between. The germline V gene has CDR1 GTSNPN and CDR2 SVGIG (reference sequence). DNA for the CDR3: TGTGCCTGGACAAAATACGACGGGTGGATTTCACCCCTCCACTTT. Amino acids: CAWTKYDGWISPLHF.

The rearrangement joins TRBV10-1 to TRBJ2-3; possibly TRBD1 for D (6 bases). The ends were cut back, 7 bases at V and 0 bases at J, with 14 bases in the middle. CDR3 length equals 15 residues. Germline CDR1 reads WNHNN; CDR2 reads SYGVQD (reference sequence). The CDR3 bases are TGCGCCAGCAAATCAGGGGTAGTGAGCACAGATACGCAGTATTTT. It is translated as CASKSGVVSTDTQYF.

There are many counts of this clonotype. The chain has TRBV5-5 and TRBJ1-1; TRBD1 might be the D (6 bases). CDR1 is SGHKS and CDR2 is YYEKEE in the germline V gene (reference sequence). V lost 0 bases and J 1 base, leaving 10 bases between the germline ends. The CDR3 sequence is 15 residues long. The CDR3 loop is CASSLETGRNTEAFF. The CDR3 DNA sequence: TGTGCCAGCAGCTTGGAAACAGGGAGGAACACTGAAGCTTTCTTT.

This clonotype was seen many times. The CDR3 loop is CASSSQTLQVRGFQPQHF. The CDR3 nucleotides read TGTGCCAGCAGTTCCCAGACACTTCAGGTGCGGGGATTTCAGCCCCAGCATTTT. V is TRBV2 and J is TRBJ1-5; unclear D gene. The CDR3 consists of 18 residues. Germline CDR1 is SNHLY and CDR2 is FYNNEI. Trimming stripped 5 bases from V and 6 bases from J, with 26 bases between.

The chain employs TRBV11-1 and TRBJ2-2, with D possibly being TRBD1 or TRBD2 (5 bases each). The CDR3 loop spans 15 amino acids. Per the germline V gene, CDR1 is SGHAT and CDR2 is FQDESV (reference sequence). Trimming took off 4 bases at V and 3 bases at J, with 12 bases between the two ends. This chain's CDR3 is CASSSAGGYTGELFF. The CDR3 bases are TGTGCCAGCAGCTCAGCTGGGGGTTACACCGGGGAGCTGTTTTTT.

This clonotype was recorded at least ten times. The rearrangement joins TRBV18 to TRBJ2-5; D unresolved. The germline V and J ends were trimmed by 0 bases and 4 bases, with 12 bases remaining between them. Per the germline V gene, CDR1 is KGHSH and CDR2 is LQKENI. This CDR3 region has 15 residues. The DNA for the CDR3 is TGTGCCAGCTCACCACCGATGGGTCCAGGAGAGACCCAGTACTTC. Protein: CASSPPMGPGETQYF.

The table lists this clonotype with many counts. V is TRBV28 and J is TRBJ1-5; D perhaps matches TRBD1 (5 bases). Germline lookup yields CDR1 MDHEN and CDR2 SYDVKM. The CDR3 is 15 residues long. Trimming took off 11 bases at V and 2 bases at J, with 19 bases between the two ends. Here the CDR3 reads CAASGEGLGNQPQHF. The CDR3 coding sequence is TGTGCCGCCTCGGGGGAGGGCCTGGGCAATCAGCCCCAGCATTTT. The full variable domain, rest sourced from reference TRBV28 and TRBJ1-5, is DVKVTQSSRYLVKRTGEKVFLECVQDMDHENMFWYRQDPGLGLRLIYFSYDVKMKEKGDIPEGYSVSREKKERFSLILESASTNQTSMYLCAASGEGLGNQPQHFGDGTRLSIL.

This clonotype came up many times. The chain links TRBV5-6 to TRBJ2-3, with unresolved D. The CDR3 is 11 residues long. Deletions cut 3 bases from V and 6 bases from J, with 5 bases between. Germline CDR1 reads SGHDT; CDR2 reads YYEEEE. The chain's CDR3 is CASSSWDTQYF. Written as DNA, the CDR3 is TGTGCCAGCAGCTCGTGGGATACGCAGTATTTT.

This clonotype was seen more than once but under ten times. This chain joins TRBV29-1 and TRBJ2-5, with TRBD1 as a possible D gene (6 bases). The CDR3 sequence is 14 residues long. The germline gives CDR1 SQVTM, CDR2 ANQGSEA. V shed 6 bases and J shed 5 bases, with 19 bases lying between them. CDR3 sequence reads: CSVRTDMAEETQYF. CDR3 sequence (DNA): TGCAGCGTCCGGACAGACATGGCCGAGGAGACCCAGTACTTC.